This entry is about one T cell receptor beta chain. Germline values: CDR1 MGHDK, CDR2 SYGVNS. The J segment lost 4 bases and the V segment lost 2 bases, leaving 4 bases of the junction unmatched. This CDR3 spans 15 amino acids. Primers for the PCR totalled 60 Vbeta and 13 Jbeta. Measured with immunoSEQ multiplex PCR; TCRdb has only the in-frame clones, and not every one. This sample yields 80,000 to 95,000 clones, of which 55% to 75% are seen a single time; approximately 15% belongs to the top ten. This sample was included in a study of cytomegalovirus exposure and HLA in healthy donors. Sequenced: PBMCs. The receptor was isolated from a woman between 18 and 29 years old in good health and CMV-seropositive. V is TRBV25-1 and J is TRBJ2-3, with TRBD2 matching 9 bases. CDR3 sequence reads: CASSEGGRAADTQYF. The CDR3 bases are TGTGCCAGCAGTGAAGGCGGGAGGGCCGCAGATACGCAGTATTTT.